This T cell receptor (beta chain) was found in a study of T cells in Graves' hyperthyroidism and ophthalmopathy. Study-level points and caveats: Blood also contained most expanded thyroid clonotypes above 0.001.

The cohort's ophthalmopathy patients, a group with duration under 3 months, had a Clinical Activity Score of at least 3 and a NOSPECS grade of at least 4. Diagnoses were established using clinical symptoms, serum thyroxine and TRAb, thyroid ultrasound and orbital computed tomography. PBMCs were obtained from 10 ml fresh peripheral blood. Germline V gives CDR1 SNHLY, CDR2 FYNNEI. V lost 6 bases, J lost 2 bases, and 6 bases stayed unmatched. The length of the CDR3 is 16 residues. This clonotype came up many times. Its specificity is not known. Amplification yielded TCR beta CDR3 regions, with RNA transcripts as the source. Primed by the HTBI set, a first-round RT-PCR was run on the TCR CDR3. TCRdb itself ran the multiplex PCR reads through MiXCR, one entry per CDR3 protein. Altogether more than 450,000 distinct CDR3 sequences are present, less than 20% being singletons, with the ten largest covering over 45%.

J is TRBJ1-6 and V is TRBV2, with 8 bases that match TRBD1. The receptor was isolated from a man aged 40-50 years with Graves' ophthalmopathy. Sequenced input: blood. The CDR3 DNA sequence: TGTGCCAGCAGACAACAGGGGGTAACCTATAATTCACCCCTCCACTTT. Translated: CASRQQGVTYNSPLHF.